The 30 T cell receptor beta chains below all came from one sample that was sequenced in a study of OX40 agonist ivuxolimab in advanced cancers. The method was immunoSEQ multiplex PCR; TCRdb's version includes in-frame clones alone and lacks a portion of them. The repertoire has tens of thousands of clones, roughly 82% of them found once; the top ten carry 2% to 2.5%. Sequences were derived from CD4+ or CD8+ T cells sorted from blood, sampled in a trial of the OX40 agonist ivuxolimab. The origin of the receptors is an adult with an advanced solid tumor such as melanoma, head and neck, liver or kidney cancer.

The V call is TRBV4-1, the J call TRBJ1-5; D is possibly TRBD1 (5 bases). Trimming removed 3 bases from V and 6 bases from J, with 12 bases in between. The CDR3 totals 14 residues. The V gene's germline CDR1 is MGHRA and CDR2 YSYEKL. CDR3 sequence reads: CASSQQGSGQPQHF. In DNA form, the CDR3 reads TGCGCCAGCAGCCAGCAGGGAAGTGGTCAGCCCCAGCATTTT.

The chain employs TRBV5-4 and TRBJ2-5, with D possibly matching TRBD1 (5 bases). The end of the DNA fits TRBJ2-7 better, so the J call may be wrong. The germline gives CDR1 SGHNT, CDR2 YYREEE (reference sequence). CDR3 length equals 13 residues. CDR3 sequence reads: CASSSTVSYEQYF. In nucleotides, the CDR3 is TGTGCCAGCAGCTCGACAGTCTCCTACGAGCAGTACTTC.

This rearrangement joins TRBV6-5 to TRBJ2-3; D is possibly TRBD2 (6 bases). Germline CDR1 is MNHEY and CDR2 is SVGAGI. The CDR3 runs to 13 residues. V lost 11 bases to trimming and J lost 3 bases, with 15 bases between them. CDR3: CAVTGANTDTQYF. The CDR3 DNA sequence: TGTGCCGTCACGGGAGCCAATACAGATACGCAGTATTTT.

CDR3 sequence (DNA): TGTGCCAGCTCACCACGGGGACCCAACTACGAGCAGTACTTC. It codes for CASSPRGPNYEQYF. This chain joins TRBV18 and TRBJ2-7; the D call may be TRBD1 or TRBD2 (5 bases each). V was trimmed by 1 base and J by 3 bases, leaving 10 bases between them. There are 14 residues in the CDR3. CDR1 is KGHSH and CDR2 is LQKENI in the germline V gene.

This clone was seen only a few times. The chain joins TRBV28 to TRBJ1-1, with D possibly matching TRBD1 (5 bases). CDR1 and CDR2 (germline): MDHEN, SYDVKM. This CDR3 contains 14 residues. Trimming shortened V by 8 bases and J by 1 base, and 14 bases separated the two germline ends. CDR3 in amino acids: CASSFLGANTEAFF. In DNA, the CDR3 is TGTGCCAGCTCCTTCCTCGGGGCGAACACTGAAGCTTTCTTT. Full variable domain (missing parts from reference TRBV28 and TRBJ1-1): DVKVTQSSRYLVKRTGEKVFLECVQDMDHENMFWYRQDPGLGLRLIYFSYDVKMKEKGDIPEGYSVSREKKERFSLILESASTNQTSMYLCASSFLGANTEAFFGQGTRLTVV.

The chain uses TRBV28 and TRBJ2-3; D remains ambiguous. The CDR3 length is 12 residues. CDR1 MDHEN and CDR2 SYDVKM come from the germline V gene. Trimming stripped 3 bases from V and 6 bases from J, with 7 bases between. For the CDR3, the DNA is TGTGCCAGCAGTTTTCTTGGGGATACGCAGTATTTT. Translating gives CASSFLGDTQYF.

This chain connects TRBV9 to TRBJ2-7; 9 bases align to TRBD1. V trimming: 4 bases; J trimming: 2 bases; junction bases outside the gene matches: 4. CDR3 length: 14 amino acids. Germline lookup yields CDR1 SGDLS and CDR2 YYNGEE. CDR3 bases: TGTGCCAGCAGCCGGACAGGGGCCCCCTACGAGCAGTACTTC. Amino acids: CASSRTGAPYEQYF.

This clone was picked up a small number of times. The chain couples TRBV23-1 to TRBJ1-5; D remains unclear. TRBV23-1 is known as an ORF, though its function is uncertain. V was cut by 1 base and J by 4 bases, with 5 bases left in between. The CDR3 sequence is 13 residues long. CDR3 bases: TGCGCCAGCAGTCAATTGACGAATCAGCCCCAGCATTTT. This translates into CASSQLTNQPQHF.

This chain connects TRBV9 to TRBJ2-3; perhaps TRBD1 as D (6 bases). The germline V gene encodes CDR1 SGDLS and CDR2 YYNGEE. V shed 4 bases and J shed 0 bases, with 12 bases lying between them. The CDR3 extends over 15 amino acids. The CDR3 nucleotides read TGTGCCAGCAGCATAGGACAGACAAGCACAGATACGCAGTATTTT. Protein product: CASSIGQTSTDTQYF. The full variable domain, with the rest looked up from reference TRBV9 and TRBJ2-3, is DSGVTQTPKHLITATGQRVTLRCSPRSGDLSVYWYQQSLDQGLQFLIQYYNGEERAKGNILERFSAQQFPDLHSELNLSSLELGDSALYFCASSIGQTSTDTQYFGPGTRLTVL.

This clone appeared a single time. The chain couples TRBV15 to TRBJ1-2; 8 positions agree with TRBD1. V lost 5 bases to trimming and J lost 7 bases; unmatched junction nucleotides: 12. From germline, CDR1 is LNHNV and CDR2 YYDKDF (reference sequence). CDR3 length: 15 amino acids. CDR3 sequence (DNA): TGTGCCACCAGCCCAGGGGGCAGGGCCGCGAGTGGCTACACCTTC. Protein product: CATSPGGRAASGYTF.

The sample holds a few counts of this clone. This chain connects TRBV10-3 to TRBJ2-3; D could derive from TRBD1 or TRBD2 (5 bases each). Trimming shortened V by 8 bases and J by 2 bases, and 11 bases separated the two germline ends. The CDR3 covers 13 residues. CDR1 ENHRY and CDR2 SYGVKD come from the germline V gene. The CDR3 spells CAIGDRVTDTQYF. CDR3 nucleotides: TGTGCCATCGGGGACCGGGTCACAGATACGCAGTATTTT.

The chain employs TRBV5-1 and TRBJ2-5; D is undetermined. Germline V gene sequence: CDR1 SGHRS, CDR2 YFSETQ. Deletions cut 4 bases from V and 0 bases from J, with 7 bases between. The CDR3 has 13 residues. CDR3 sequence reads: CASSEPDQETQYF. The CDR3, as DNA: TGCGCCAGCAGCGAGCCAGACCAAGAGACCCAGTACTTC.

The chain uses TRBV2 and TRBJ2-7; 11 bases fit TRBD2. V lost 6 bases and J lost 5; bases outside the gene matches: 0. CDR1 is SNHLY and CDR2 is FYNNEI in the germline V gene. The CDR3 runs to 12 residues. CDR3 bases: TGTGCCAGCAGACTAGCGGGAGACGAGCAGTACTTC. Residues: CASRLAGDEQYF. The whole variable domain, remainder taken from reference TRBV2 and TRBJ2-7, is EPEVTQTPSHQVTQMGQEVILRCVPISNHLYFYWYRQILGQKVEFLVSFYNNEISEKSEIFDDQFSVERPDGSNFTLKIRSTKLEDSAMYFCASRLAGDEQYFGPGTRLTVT.

CDR3 amino acids: CASSLQGAGYTF. The CDR3, as DNA: TGTGCCAGTAGTCTCCAGGGAGCAGGCTACACCTTC. The V call is TRBV19, the J call TRBJ1-2, with D perhaps matching TRBD1 (5 bases). The CDR3 loop spans 12 amino acids. The V end lost 5 bases, the J end lost 8 bases, and 12 bases lay between the germline ends. CDR1 is LNHDA and CDR2 is SQIVND in the germline V gene (reference sequence).

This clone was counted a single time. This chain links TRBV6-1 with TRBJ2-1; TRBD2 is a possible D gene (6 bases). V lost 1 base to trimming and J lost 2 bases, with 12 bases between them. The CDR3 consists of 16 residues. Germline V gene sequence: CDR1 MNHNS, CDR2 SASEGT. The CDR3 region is CASSEVGSRTYNEQFF. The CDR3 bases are TGTGCCAGCAGTGAAGTCGGGAGCCGCACCTACAATGAGCAGTTCTTC.

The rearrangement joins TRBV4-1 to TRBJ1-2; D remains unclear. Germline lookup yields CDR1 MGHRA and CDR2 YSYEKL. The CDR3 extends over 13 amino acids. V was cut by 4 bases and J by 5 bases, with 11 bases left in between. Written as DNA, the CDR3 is TGCGCCAGCAGCCCCCAGGACTTATATGGCTACACCTTC. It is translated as CASSPQDLYGYTF.

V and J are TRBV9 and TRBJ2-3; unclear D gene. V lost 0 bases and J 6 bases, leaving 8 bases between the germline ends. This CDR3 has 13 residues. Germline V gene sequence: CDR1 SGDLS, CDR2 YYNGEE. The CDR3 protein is CASSVGPEDTQYF. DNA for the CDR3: TGTGCCAGCAGCGTAGGCCCAGAGGATACGCAGTATTTT.

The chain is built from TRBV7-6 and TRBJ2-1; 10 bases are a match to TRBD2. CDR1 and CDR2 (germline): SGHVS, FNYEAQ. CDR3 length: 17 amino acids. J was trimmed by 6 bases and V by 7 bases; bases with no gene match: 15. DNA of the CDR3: TGTGCCAGCACCGACCATCTGGGGGCTAGCGGGAGCAATGAGCAGTTCTTC. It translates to CASTDHLGASGSNEQFF.

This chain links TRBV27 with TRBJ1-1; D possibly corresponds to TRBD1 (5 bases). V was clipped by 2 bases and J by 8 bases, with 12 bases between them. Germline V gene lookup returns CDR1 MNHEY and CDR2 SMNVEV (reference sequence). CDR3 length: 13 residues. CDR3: CASSLGGWEEAFF. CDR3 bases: TGTGCCAGCAGTTTAGGGGGATGGGAGGAAGCTTTCTTT.

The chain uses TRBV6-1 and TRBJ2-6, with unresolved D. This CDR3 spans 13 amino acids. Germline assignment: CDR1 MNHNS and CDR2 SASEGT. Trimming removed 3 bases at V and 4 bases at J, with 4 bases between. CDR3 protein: CASSDGGANVLTF. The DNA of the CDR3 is TGTGCCAGCAGTGATGGGGGGGCCAACGTCCTGACTTTC.

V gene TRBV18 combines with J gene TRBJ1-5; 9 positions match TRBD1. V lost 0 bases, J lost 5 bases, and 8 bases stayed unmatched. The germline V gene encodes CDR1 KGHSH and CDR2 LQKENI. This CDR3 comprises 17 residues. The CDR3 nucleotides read TGTGCCAGCTCACCACCCGGGACAGGGATGTGGGATCAGCCCCAGCATTTT. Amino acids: CASSPPGTGMWDQPQHF.

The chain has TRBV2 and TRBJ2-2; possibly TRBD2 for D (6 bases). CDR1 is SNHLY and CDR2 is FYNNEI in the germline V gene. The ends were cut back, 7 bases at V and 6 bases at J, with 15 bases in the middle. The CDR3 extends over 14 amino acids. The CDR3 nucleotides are TGTGCCAGCAAAGAGGCGGGGATGGCCGGGGAGCTGTTTTTT. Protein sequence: CASKEAGMAGELFF. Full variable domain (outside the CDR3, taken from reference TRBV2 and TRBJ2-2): EPEVTQTPSHQVTQMGQEVILRCVPISNHLYFYWYRQILGQKVEFLVSFYNNEISEKSEIFDDQFSVERPDGSNFTLKIRSTKLEDSAMYFCASKEAGMAGELFFGEGSRLTVL.

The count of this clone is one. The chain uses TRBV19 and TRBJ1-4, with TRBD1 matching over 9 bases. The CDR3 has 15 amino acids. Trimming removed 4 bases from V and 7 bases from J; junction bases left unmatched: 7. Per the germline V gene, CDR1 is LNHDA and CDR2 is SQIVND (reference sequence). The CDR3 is CASSRADRGIEKLFF. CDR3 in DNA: TGTGCCAGTAGTAGGGCGGACAGGGGTATTGAAAAACTGTTTTTT.

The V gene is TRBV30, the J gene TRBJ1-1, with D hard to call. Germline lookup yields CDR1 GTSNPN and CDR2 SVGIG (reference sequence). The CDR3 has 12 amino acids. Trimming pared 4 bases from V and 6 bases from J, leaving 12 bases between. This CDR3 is CAWTRRGPEAFF. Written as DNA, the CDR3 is TGTGCCTGGACACGTCGCGGGCCTGAAGCTTTCTTT.

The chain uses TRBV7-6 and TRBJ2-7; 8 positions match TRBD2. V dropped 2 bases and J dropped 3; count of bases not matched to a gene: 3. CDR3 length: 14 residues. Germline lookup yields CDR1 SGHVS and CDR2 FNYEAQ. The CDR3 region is CASSLTSGFYEQYF. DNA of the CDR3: TGTGCCAGCAGCTTAACTAGCGGTTTCTACGAGCAGTACTTC.

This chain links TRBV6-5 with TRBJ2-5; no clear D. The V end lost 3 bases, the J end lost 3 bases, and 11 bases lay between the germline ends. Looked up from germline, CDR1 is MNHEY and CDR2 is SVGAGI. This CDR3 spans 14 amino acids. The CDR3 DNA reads TGTGCCAGCAGTTATGGTTCCCCTGAAGAGACCCAGTACTTC. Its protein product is CASSYGSPEETQYF.

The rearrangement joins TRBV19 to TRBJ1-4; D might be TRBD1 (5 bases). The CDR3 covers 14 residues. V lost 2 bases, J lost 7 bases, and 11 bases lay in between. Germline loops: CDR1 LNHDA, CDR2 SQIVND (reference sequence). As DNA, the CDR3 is TGTGCCAGTAGTATACAAACCGGGGGTGAAAAACTGTTTTTT. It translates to CASSIQTGGEKLFF.

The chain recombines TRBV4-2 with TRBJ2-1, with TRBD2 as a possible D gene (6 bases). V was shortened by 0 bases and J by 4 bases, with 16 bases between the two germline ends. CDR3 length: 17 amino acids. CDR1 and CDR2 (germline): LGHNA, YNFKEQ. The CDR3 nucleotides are TGTGCCAGCAGCCAAGAGACGGCGAGCGGGTGGTACAATGAGCAGTTCTTC. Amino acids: CASSQETASGWYNEQFF.

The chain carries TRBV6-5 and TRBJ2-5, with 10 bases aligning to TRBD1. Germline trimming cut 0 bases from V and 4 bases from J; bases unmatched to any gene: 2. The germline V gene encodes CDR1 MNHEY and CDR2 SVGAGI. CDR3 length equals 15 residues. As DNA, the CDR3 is TGTGCCAGCAGTTACTCGACAGGGGGCGGAGAGACCCAGTACTTC. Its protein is CASSYSTGGGETQYF.

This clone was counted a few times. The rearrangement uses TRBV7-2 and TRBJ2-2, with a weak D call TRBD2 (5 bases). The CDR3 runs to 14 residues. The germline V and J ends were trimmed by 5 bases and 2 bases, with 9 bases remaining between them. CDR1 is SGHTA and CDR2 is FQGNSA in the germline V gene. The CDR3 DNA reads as TGTGCCAGCAGCATAAGACTAAACACCGGGGAGCTGTTTTTT. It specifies CASSIRLNTGELFF.